This T cell receptor (beta chain) was sequenced during a study of technical replicates of blood from several donors (dated by TCRdb to about 2017). About this clone itself: The target of this receptor is not known. No base qualities exist here, and no much larger clone lies one base off it.

CDR1 is given as SNHLY and CDR2 as FYNNEI, both from the germline V gene. Counted from cysteine to phenylalanine, this CDR3 has 16 amino acids. The read is trimmed to its CDR3 DNA, 48 bases read in frame from base 1. V trim: 4 bases; J trim: 5 bases; unmatched bases: 8. The library was made by the immunoSEQ multiplex PCR assay. What TCRdb holds here is the immuneACCESS table cut down to in-frame rearrangements. Part of the clones is not present; checked against another copy, under half of the missing clones reflect an unresolved V gene, and the others are unexplained. This sample has some 100,000 clones in its table, and 96% of those were observed once. The top ten hold roughly 0.21% of the sample.

The clonotype comes from a human donor in good health. The specimen sequenced was T cells isolated from PBMCs. Rearrangement joined TRBV2 to TRBJ2-1, with 10 junctional bases fitting TRBD2. Here is the DNA: TGTGCCAGCAGTGCAAGGGCTAGCGGGAGAAACAATGAGCAGTTCTTC. Its protein reads: CASSARASGRNNEQFF.